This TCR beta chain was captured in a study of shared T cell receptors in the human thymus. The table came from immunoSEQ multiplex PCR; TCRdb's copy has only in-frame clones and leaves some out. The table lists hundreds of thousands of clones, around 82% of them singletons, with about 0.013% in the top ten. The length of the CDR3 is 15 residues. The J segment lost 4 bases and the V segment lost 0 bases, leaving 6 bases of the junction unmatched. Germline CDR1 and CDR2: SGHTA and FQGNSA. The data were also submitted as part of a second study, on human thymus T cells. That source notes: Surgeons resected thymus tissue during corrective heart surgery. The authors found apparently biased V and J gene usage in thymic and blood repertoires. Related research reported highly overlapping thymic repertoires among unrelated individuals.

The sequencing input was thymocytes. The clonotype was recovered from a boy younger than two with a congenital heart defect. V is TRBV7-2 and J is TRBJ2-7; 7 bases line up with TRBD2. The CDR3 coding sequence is TGTGCCAGCAGCTTAGCGTCGGGAGGCCGGTACGAGCAGTACTTC. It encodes CASSLASGGRYEQYF.